The T cell receptor (beta chain) under discussion was sequenced for a study of PD-1 blockade in classical Hodgkin lymphoma. General study results and limits: Newly diagnosed patients reportedly had lower baseline TCR diversity than healthy donors.

Trimming took off 2 bases at V and 4 bases at J, with 9 bases between the two ends. The CDR3 totals 15 residues. Germline V lookup: CDR1 MNHEY, CDR2 SVGAGI. With regard to this clone: Its target is unknown.

Each and every patient relapsed after autologous stem cell transplantation, and patients got differing brentuximab vedotin exposure. The assay was immunoSEQ multiplex PCR, and TCRdb's table has in-frame clones only and misses some. Of under 95,000 clones in the sample, under 95% were seen once. This chain links TRBV6-5 with TRBJ2-6; D may match TRBD1 or TRBD2 (6 bases each). This clonotype was sampled from a human donor with classical Hodgkin lymphoma. The starting material was peripheral blood mononuclear cells (PBMCs), obtained at baseline. The DNA for the CDR3 is TGTGCCAGCAGTTACAGGGGGGCGGGGGCCAACGTCCTGACTTTC. Translating it yields CASSYRGAGANVLTF.